This T cell receptor beta chain was captured by sequencing in a study of blood T cell repertoires in COVID-19. Overall study context: Sites across the United States, Italy and Spain contributed samples from acute and convalescent COVID-19.

The method was immunoSEQ multiplex PCR; TCRdb's version includes in-frame clones alone and lacks a portion of them. Among fewer than 85,000 clones listed, roughly 76% were seen once. Sequences were obtained from peripheral blood. This clonotype originated in a woman aged 80 or over with active or convalescent COVID-19.

The CDR3 spells CSARERPEAFF. CDR3 coding DNA: TGCAGTGCTAGAGAGAGGCCGGAAGCTTTCTTT. This chain connects TRBV20-1 to TRBJ1-1; D not resolved. This CDR3 spans 11 amino acids. Trimming left V 0 bases short and J 8 bases short, with 7 bases between. Per germline, CDR1 DFQATT and CDR2 SNEGSKA (reference sequence).